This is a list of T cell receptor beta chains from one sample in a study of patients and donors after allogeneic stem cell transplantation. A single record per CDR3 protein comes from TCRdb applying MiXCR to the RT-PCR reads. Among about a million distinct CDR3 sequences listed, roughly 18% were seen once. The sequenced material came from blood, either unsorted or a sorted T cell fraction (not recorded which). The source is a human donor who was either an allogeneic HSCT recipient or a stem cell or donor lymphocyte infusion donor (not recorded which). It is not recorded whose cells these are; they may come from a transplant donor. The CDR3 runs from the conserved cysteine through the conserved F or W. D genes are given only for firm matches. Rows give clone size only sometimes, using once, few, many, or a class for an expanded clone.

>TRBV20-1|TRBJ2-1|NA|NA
TGCAGTGCTAGGGCCCTAATCGGGACTGGAGATGAGCAGTTCTTC
CSARALIGTGDEQFF
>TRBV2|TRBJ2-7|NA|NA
TGTGCCAGCAGCGTAGAGGGTGGCCACGAGCAGTACTTC
CASSVEGGHEQYF
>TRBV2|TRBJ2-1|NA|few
TGTGCCAGCAATCACATCTACAATGAGCAGTTCTTC
CASNHIYNEQFF
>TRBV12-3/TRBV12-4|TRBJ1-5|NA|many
TGTGCCAGCGAAAAGGACAGCAATCAGCCCCAGCATTTT
CASEKDSNQPQHF
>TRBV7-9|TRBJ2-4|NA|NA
TGTGCCAGCAGCCTCACTGAGCGTCAGTACTTC
CASSLTERQYF
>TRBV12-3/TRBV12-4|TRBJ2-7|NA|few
TGTGCCAGCAGTTTTGGACTTGGCGTTTCCCCCGACTACGAGCAGTACTTC
CASSFGLGVSPDYEQYF
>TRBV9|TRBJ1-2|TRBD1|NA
TGTGCCAGCAGCTCCCATGACAGGGGAAGTAGTGGCTACACCTTC
CASSSHDRGSSGYTF
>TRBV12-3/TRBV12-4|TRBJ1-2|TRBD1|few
TGTGCCAGCGACGGACAGGGATTCTATGGCTACACCTTC
CASDGQGFYGYTF
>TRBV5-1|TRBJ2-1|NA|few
TGCGCCAGCAGCTTGGGGGGCCGACTAAATGAGCAGTTCTTC
CASSLGGRLNEQFF
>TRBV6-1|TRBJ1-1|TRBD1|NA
TGTGCCAGCACCATCTCCCCAGGGGGGAACACTGAAGCTTTCTTT
CASTISPGGNTEAFF
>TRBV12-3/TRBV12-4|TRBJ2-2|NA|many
TGTGCCAGCAGTTTGAGGGATGGGAACACCGGGGAGCTGTTTTTT
CASSLRDGNTGELFF
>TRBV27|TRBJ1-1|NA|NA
TGTGCCAGCAGTTTATCCGACCGCGCCGGGGGCACTGAAGCTTTCTTT
CASSLSDRAGGTEAFF
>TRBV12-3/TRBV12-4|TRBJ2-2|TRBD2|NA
TGTGCCAGCAGTCCACACGGAGCGGGAGGAAACACCGGGGAGCTGTTTTTT
CASSPHGAGGNTGELFF
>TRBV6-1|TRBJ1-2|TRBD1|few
TGTGCCAGCAGAGACAGGGGGTCTAACTATGGCTACACCTTC
CASRDRGSNYGYTF
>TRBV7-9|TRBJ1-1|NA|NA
TGTACCGGGACATCGAACACTGAAGCTTTCTTT
CTGTSNTEAFF
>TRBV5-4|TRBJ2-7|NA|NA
TGTGCCAGCAGCAAGGACGGGCACTACGAGCAGTACTTC
CASSKDGHYEQYF
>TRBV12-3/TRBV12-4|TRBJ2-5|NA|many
TGTGCCAGCAGTTTACTAGGATCGGAGACCCAGTACTTC
CASSLLGSETQYF
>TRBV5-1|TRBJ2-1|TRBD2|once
TGCGCCAGCAGCTTGCGACTAGCGGGAGGGCCAATGGATGAGCAGTTCTTC
CASSLRLAGGPMDEQFF
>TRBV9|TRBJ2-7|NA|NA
TGTGCCAGCAGCGAGGGGGGTAAGAGCTCCTACGAGCAGTACTTC
CASSEGGKSSYEQYF
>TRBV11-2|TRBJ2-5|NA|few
TGTGCCAGCAGCTCAACTAGATTGGAGACCCAGTACTTC
CASSSTRLETQYF